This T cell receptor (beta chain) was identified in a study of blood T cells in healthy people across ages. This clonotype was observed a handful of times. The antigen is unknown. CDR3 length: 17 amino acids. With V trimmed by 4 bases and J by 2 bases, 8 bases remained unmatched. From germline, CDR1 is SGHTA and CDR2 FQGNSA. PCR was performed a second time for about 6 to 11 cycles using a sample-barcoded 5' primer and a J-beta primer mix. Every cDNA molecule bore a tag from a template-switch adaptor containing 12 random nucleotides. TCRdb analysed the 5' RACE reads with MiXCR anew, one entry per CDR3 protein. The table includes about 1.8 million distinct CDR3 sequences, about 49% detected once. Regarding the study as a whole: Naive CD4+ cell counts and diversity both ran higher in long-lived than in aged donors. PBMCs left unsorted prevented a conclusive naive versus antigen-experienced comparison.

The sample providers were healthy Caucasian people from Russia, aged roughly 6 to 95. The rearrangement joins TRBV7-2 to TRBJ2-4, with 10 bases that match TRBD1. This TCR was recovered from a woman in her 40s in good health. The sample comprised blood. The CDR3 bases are TGTGCCAGCAGCTCCAGACAGGGGGCGGTTACCAAAAACATTCAGTACTTC. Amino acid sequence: CASSSRQGAVTKNIQYF.